This T cell receptor (beta chain) originates from a study of monozygotic twins with inflammatory bowel disease. Whole-study results and caveats: The results supported no single strong signal or clonotype associated with IBD. Healthy co-twins had higher TCRbeta inverse Simpson diversity than their IBD twins. Immunosuppressive treatments were not uniform, and this may have added variability to patient repertoires.

Whole blood that had not undergone T cell sorting provided the isolated total RNA. TCRdb reanalyzed the 5' RACE reads, giving one entry per CDR3 protein sequence and no DNA. Here the sample table reports about 210,000 distinct CDR3 sequences. On this clonotype: Its cognate antigen is unknown.

Per the germline V gene, CDR1 is KGHSH and CDR2 is LQKENI. CDR3 size: 15 residues. The specimen was blood. The V and J genes are TRBV18 and TRBJ2-1; TCRdb's D call, TRBD2, is unchecked because there is no DNA. This receptor was obtained from a human donor with ulcerative colitis or Crohn's disease, or a healthy co-twin of an affected twin (not recorded which). This CDR3 reads CASSPLAGAYNEQFF.